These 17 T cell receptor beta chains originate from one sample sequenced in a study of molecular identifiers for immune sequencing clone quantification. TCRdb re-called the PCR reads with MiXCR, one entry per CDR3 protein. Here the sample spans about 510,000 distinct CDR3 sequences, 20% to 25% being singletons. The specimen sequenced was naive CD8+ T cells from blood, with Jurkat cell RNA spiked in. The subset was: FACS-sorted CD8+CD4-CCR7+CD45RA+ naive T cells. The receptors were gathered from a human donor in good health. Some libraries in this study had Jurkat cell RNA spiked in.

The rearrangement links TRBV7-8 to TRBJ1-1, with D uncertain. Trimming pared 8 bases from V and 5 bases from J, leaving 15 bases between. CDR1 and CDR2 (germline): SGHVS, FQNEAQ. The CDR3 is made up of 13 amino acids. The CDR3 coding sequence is TGTGCCAGCTGTCCTTTTATGGGAACTGAAGCTTTCTTT. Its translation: CASCPFMGTEAFF. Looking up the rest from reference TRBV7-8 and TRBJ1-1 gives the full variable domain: GAGVSQSPRYKVAKRGQDVALRCDPISGHVSLFWYQQALGQGPEFLTYFQNEAQLDKSGLPSDRFFAERPEGSVSTLKIQRTQQEDSAVYLCASCPFMGTEAFFGQGTRLTVV.

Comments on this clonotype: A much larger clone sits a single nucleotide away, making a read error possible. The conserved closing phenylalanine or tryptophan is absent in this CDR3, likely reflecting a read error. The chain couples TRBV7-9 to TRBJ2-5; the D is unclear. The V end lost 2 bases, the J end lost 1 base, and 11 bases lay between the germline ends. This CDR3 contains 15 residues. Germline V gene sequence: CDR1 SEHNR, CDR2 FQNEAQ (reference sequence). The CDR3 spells CASSLRVGSQETQYL. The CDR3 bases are TGTGCCAGCAGCTTAAGAGTAGGCAGCCAAGAGACCCAGTACCTC.

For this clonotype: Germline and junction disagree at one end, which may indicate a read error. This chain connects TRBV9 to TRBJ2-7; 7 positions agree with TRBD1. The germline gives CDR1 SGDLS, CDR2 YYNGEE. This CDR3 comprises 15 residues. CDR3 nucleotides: TGTGCCAGCCGCGTCGGGACAGCCGCGGCCTACGAGCAGTACTTC. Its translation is CASRVGTAAAYEQYF.

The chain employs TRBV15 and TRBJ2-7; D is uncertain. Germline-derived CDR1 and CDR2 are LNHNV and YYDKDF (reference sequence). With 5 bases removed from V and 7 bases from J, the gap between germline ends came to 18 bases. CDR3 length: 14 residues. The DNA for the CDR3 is TGTGCCACCAGCCCAAAATCCTTTAGTAATGAGCAGTACTTC. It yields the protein CATSPKSFSNEQYF.

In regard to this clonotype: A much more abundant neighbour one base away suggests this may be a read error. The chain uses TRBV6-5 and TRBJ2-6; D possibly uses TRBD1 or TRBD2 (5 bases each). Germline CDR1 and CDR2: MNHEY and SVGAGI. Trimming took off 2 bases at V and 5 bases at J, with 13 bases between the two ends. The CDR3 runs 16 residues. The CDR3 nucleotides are TGTGCCAGCAGTTACGTTCCAGGGACGTGGGCCAACGTCCTGACTTTC. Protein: CASSYVPGTWANVLTF.

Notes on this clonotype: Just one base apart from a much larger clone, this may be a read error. CDR3 amino acids: CASSERTGRSGRSYNEQFF. The CDR3 nucleotides read TGTGCCAGCAGTGAACGGACAGGGAGGAGCGGGAGGTCCTACAATGAGCAGTTCTTC. The J gene is TRBJ2-1, the V gene TRBV25-1; a possible D gene is TRBD2 (9 bases). Trimming shortened V by 2 bases and J by 1 base, and 21 bases separated the two germline ends. The length of the CDR3 is 19 residues. Germline values: CDR1 MGHDK, CDR2 SYGVNS.

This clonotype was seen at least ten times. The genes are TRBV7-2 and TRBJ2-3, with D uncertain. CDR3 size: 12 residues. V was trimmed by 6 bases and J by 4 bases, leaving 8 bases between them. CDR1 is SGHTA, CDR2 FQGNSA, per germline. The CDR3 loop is CASSWAADTQYF. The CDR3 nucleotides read TGTGCCAGCAGTTGGGCGGCAGATACGCAGTATTTT.

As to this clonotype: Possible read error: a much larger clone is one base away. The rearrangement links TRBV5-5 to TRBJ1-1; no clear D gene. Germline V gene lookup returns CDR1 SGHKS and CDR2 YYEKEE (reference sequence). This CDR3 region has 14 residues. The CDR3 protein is CASSLRGTNTEALF. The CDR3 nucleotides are TGTGCCAGCAGCTTGCGAGGTACTAACACTGAAGCTCTCTTT. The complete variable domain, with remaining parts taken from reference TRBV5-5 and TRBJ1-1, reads DAGVTQSPTHLIKTRGQQVTLRCSPISGHKSVSWYQQVLGQGPQFIFQYYEKEERGRGNFPDRFSARQFPNYSSELNVNALLLGDSALYLCASSLRGTNTEALFGQGTRLTVV.

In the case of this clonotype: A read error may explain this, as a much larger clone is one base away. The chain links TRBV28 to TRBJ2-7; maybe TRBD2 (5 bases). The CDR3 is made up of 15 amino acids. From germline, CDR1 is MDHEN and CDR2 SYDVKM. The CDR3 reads CGSTFGTGVQDEQYF. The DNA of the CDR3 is TGTGGCAGCACGTTCGGTACCGGGGTTCAGGACGAGCAGTACTTC.

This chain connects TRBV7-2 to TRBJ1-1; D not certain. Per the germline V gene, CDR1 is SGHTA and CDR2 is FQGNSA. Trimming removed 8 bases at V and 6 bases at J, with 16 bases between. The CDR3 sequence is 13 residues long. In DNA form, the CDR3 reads TGTGCCAGCGGCCCAGGAGTTTGGGCTGAAGCTTTCTTT. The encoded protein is CASGPGVWAEAFF.

The CDR3 DNA reads as TGTGCCAGCAGTTCCCCAAGGGACAAACAAGCTGAAAAACTGTTTTTT. This translates into CASSSPRDKQAEKLFF. The gene calls are TRBV28 and TRBJ1-4, with D tentatively TRBD1 (6 bases). With 4 bases removed from V and 7 bases from J, the gap between germline ends came to 19 bases. Germline assignment: CDR1 MDHEN and CDR2 SYDVKM. The CDR3 consists of 16 residues. Based on the CDR3 plus reference TRBV28 and TRBJ1-4, the full variable domain is DVKVTQSSRYLVKRTGEKVFLECVQDMDHENMFWYRQDPGLGLRLIYFSYDVKMKEKGDIPEGYSVSREKKERFSLILESASTNQTSMYLCASSSPRDKQAEKLFFGSGTQLSVL.

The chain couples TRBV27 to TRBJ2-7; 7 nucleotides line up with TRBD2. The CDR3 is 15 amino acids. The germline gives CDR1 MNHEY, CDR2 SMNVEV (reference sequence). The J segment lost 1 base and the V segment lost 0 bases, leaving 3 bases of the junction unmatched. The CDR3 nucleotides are TGTGCCAGCAGTTTATCTAGCGGGCATTCCTACGAGCAGTACTTC. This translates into CASSLSSGHSYEQYF.

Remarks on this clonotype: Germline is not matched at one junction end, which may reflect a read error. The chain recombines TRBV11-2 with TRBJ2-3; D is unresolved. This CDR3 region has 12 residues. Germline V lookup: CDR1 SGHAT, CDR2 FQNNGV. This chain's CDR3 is CGSSDWGDTQYF. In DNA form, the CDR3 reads TGTGGCAGCAGCGATTGGGGAGATACGCAGTATTTT.

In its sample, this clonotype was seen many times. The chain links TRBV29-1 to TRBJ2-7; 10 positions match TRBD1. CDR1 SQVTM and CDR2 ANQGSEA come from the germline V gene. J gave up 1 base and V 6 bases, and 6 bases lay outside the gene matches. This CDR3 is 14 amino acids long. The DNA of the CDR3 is TGCAGCGTCGTAGGGACAGGGGAATCCTACGAGCAGTACTTC. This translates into CSVVGTGESYEQYF.

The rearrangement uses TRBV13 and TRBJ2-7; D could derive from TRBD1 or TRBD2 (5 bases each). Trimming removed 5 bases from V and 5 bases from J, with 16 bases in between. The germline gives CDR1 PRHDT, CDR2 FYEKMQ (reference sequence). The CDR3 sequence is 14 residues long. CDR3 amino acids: CASSPGTSPHEQYF. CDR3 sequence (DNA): TGTGCCAGCAGCCCAGGGACCAGCCCCCACGAGCAGTACTTC.

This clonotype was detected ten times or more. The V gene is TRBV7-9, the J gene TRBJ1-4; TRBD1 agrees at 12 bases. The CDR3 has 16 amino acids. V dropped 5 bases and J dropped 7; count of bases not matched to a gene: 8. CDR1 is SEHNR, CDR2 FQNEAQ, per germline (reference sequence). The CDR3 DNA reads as TGTGCCAGCAGCACAAACCGGGACAGGGGGCCTGAAAAACTGTTTTTT. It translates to CASSTNRDRGPEKLFF.

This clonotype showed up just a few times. For the CDR3, the DNA is TGTGCCAGCAGCTTAAGGCGGGGGGGCCACAATGAGCAGTTCTTC. Encoded protein: CASSLRRGGHNEQFF. The chain uses TRBV13 and TRBJ2-1; 9 bases map to TRBD2. This CDR3 region has 15 residues. Trimming cost V 2 bases and J 5 bases; bases outside gene matches: 4. Germline V gene lookup returns CDR1 PRHDT and CDR2 FYEKMQ (reference sequence). The full variable domain, with the rest looked up from reference TRBV13 and TRBJ2-1, is AAGVIQSPRHLIKEKRETATLKCYPIPRHDTVYWYQQGPGQDPQFLISFYEKMQSDKGSIPDRFSAQQFSDYHSELNMSSLELGDSALYFCASSLRRGGHNEQFFGPGTRLTVL.